Following are 12 T cell receptor beta chains from one sample sequenced in a study of vaccination and CD4 T cells after COVID-19 (dated 2022 in TCRdb). Their antigens remain unidentified. The library was produced with PCR. TCRdb shows the sequencer as Illumina iSeq 100. TCR sequencing of DNA from cultured CD4+ T cells used the Oncomine TCR Beta short-read assay at the Johns Hopkins FTIC core. TCRdb handled the public reads itself, with Q25 trimming in fastp and clone calling in MiXCR, and kept productive beta chains. Rows are combined by CDR3 protein, so each entry shows the most common genes and DNA. For this sample the table gives 22,000 or so distinct CDR3 sequences, of which about 45% were detected only once. Jointly, the top ten make up roughly 13% of the sample. What this sample's treatment or condition label stands for: roughly 10-day PBMC culture with coronavirus spike peptide pools or control peptides (ViraFEST assay).

The sample consisted of CD4+ T cells from blood, cultured in vitro. All receptors come from a human donor who had recovered from COVID-19.

J is TRBJ2-7 and V is TRBV20-1; 9 bases align to TRBD2. CDR1 is DFQATT, CDR2 SNEGSKA, per germline (reference sequence). V was pared by 6 bases and J by 5 bases, with 14 bases of the junction left unmatched. The CDR3 has 15 residues. CDR3 nucleotides: TGCAGTGCCAGAACCTCAGTAGCGGGAGTTAACGAGCAGTACTTC. This sequence encodes CSARTSVAGVNEQYF.

This clonotype was counted a few times. The V and J genes are TRBV29-1 and TRBJ2-2, with 8 bases aligning to TRBD1. The CDR3 runs to 13 residues. CDR1 and CDR2 from the germline V gene are SQVTM and ANQGSEA. With 4 bases clipped from V and 8 bases from J, the junction kept 6 bases outside the gene matches. CDR3 amino acids: CSVAQGGRGELFF. Here the CDR3 DNA reads TGCAGCGTTGCACAGGGGGGTAGAGGGGAGCTGTTTTTT.

The chain employs TRBV9 and TRBJ1-1, with D tentatively TRBD1 (6 bases). The V gene's germline CDR1 is SGDLS and CDR2 YYNGEE. There are 15 residues in the CDR3. Deletions cut 0 bases from V and 2 bases from J, with 11 bases between. CDR3 sequence (DNA): TGTGCCAGCAGCGTAGACGGGGGCTATAACACTGAAGCTTTCTTT. It yields the protein CASSVDGGYNTEAFF.

The gene calls are TRBV11-2 and TRBJ1-2; D remains unclear. Germline CDR1 is SGHAT and CDR2 is FQNNGV. V lost 5 bases and J 2 bases, leaving 12 bases between the germline ends. The CDR3 is 14 residues long. CDR3 nucleotides: TGTGCCAGCAGCCTCTCGGTAGGGAACTATGGCTACACCTTC. This translates into CASSLSVGNYGYTF. Using reference TRBV11-2 and TRBJ1-2 for the parts outside the CDR3, the full variable domain is EAGVAQSPRYKIIEKRQSVAFWCNPISGHATLYWYQQILGQGPKLLIQFQNNGVVDDSQLPKDRFSAERLKGVDSTLKIQPAKLEDSAVYLCASSLSVGNYGYTFGSGTRLTVV.

This sequence joins TRBV4-2 and TRBJ2-7; TRBD1 agrees at 7 bases. The V gene's germline CDR1 is LGHNA and CDR2 YNFKEQ. The CDR3 totals 17 residues. Trimming took 0 bases from V and 2 from J; bases not matched to a gene: 10. CDR3 sequence (DNA): TGTGCCAGCAGCCAAGATTGGCGACCGGGACAGACCTACGAGCAGTACTTC. Amino acids: CASSQDWRPGQTYEQYF.

This clonotype was seen only a few times. The genes are TRBV2 and TRBJ2-5; D possibly uses TRBD1 or TRBD2 (5 bases each). The V end lost 6 bases, the J end lost 5 bases, and 25 bases lay between the germline ends. Germline CDR1 is SNHLY and CDR2 is FYNNEI. The CDR3 length is 17 residues. Here the CDR3 reads CASSATMGEERWETQYF. The DNA for the CDR3 is TGTGCCAGCAGCGCTACCATGGGGGAAGAGAGATGGGAGACCCAGTACTTC. Variable domain in full (rest from reference TRBV2 and TRBJ2-5): EPEVTQTPSHQVTQMGQEVILRCVPISNHLYFYWYRQILGQKVEFLVSFYNNEISEKSEIFDDQFSVERPDGSNFTLKIRSTKLEDSAMYFCASSATMGEERWETQYFGPGTRLLVL.

This clonotype has only a few counts. This chain connects TRBV28 to TRBJ1-1; D unclear. The CDR3 totals 15 residues. Germline V CDR1 and CDR2: MDHEN, SYDVKM. Deletions cut 3 bases from V and 4 bases from J, with 15 bases between. CDR3 sequence reads: CASSLVGRVATEAFF. DNA for the CDR3: TGTGCCAGCAGTTTGGTCGGAAGGGTGGCCACTGAAGCTTTCTTT.

The chain links TRBV7-9 to TRBJ2-2; TRBD2 is a possible D gene (5 bases). Germline V gene lookup returns CDR1 SEHNR and CDR2 FQNEAQ (reference sequence). The CDR3 runs 14 residues. The germline V and J ends were trimmed by 6 bases and 5 bases, with 13 bases remaining between them. CDR3 DNA sequence: TGTGCCAGCAGTTGGGCTAGAGGGACCGGGGAGCTGTTTTTT. Translation: CASSWARGTGELFF.

This clonotype came up a few times. As DNA, the CDR3 is TGTGCCAGTAGTTTGACAGTACAGAACACTGAAGCTTTCTTT. It codes for CASSLTVQNTEAFF. The J gene is TRBJ1-1, the V gene TRBV19, with D perhaps matching TRBD1 (5 bases). Germline V gene data show CDR1 as LNHDA and CDR2 as SQIVND (reference sequence). The CDR3 has 14 residues. The V gene lost 5 bases and the J gene lost 1 base, with 11 bases spanning the gap.

The chain combines TRBV30 with TRBJ1-3; D is undetermined. V was trimmed by 3 bases and J by 4 bases, leaving 16 bases between them. The length of the CDR3 is 15 residues. CDR1 GTSNPN and CDR2 SVGIG come from the germline V gene (reference sequence). CDR3 sequence: CAWSLTSSGGNTIYF. CDR3 nucleotides: TGTGCCTGGAGCCTGACATCATCGGGGGGAAACACCATATATTTT.

V and J are TRBV5-1 and TRBJ2-7; D call uncertain. The length of the CDR3 is 14 residues. Trimming cost V 6 bases and J 0 bases, with 13 bases left between them. The germline CDR1 and CDR2 sequences are SGHRS and YFSETQ. The DNA of the CDR3 is TGCGCCAGCAACCCGACACCGACCTCCTACGAGCAGTACTTC. It is translated as CASNPTPTSYEQYF.

The chain has TRBV6-2 or TRBV6-3 and TRBJ2-4, with TRBD1 as a possible D gene (6 bases). Germline V lookup: CDR1 MNHEY, CDR2 SVGEGT. Trimming removed 7 bases from V and 0 bases from J, with 13 bases in between. The CDR3 extends over 15 amino acids. The CDR3 sequence: CASTEGQLAKNIQYF. In nucleotides, the CDR3 is TGTGCCAGCACCGAGGGACAATTAGCCAAAAACATTCAGTACTTC.